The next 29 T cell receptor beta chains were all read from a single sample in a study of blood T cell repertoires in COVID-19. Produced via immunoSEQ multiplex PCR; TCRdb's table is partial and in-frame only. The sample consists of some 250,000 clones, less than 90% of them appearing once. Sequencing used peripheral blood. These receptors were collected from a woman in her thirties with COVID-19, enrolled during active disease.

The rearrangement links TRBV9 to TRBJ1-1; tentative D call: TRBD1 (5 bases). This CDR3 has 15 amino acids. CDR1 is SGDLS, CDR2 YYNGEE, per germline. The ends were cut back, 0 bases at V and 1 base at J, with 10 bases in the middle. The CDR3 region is CASSVDVGANTEAFF. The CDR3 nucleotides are TGTGCCAGCAGCGTAGACGTAGGGGCGAACACTGAAGCTTTCTTT.

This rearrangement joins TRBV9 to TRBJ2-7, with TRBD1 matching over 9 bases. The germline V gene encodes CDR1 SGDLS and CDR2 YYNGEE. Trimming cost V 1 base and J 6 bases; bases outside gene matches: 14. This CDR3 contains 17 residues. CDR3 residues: CASSVSLPGQGSGEQYF. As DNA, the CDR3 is TGTGCCAGCAGCGTAAGCCTACCGGGACAGGGAAGTGGCGAGCAGTACTTC.

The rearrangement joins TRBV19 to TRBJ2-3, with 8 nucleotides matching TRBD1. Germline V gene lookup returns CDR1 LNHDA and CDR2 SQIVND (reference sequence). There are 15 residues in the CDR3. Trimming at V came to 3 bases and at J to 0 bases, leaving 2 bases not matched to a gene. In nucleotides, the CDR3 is TGTGCCAGTAGTATCACAGGGGGGAGCACAGATACGCAGTATTTT. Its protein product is CASSITGGSTDTQYF.

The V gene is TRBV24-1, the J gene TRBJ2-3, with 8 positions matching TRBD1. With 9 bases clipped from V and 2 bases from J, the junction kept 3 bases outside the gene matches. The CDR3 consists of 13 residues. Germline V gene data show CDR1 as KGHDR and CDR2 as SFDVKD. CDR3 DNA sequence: TGTGCCACCGGGACAGGTAACACAGATACGCAGTATTTT. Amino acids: CATGTGNTDTQYF.

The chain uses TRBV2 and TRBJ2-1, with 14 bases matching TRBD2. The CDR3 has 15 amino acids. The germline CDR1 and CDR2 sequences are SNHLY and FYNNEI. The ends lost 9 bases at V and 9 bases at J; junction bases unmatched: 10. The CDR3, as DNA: TGTGCCAGTTCTAAGACTAGCGGGGGGGCAGTTGAGCAGTTCTTC. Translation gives CASSKTSGGAVEQFF.

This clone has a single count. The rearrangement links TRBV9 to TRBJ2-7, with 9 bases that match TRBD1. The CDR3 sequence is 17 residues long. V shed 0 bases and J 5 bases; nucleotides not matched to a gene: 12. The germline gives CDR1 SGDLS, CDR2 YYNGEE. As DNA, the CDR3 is TGTGCCAGCAGCGTAGACAGTTCGGGACAGGGAAGAAACGAGCAGTACTTC. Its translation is CASSVDSSGQGRNEQYF.

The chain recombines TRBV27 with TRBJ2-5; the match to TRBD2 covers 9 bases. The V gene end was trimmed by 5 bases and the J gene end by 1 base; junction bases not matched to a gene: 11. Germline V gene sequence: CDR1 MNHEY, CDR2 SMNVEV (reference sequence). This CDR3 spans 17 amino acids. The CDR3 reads CASSTKGRGGSQETQYF. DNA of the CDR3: TGTGCCAGCAGTACCAAGGGGCGGGGGGGCTCCCAAGAGACCCAGTACTTC.

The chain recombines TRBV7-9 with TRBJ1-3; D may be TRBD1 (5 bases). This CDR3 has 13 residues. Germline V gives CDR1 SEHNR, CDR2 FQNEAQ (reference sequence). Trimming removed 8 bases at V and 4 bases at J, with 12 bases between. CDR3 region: CASEAGSGNTIYF. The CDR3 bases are TGTGCCAGCGAAGCAGGGTCGGGAAACACCATATATTTT.

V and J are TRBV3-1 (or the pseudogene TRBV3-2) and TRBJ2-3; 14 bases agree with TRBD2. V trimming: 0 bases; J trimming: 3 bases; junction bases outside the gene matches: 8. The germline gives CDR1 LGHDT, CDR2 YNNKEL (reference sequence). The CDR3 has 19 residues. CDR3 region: CASSQELTSGGAITDTQYF. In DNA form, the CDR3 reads TGTGCCAGCAGCCAAGAATTGACTAGCGGGGGGGCTATAACAGATACGCAGTATTTT.

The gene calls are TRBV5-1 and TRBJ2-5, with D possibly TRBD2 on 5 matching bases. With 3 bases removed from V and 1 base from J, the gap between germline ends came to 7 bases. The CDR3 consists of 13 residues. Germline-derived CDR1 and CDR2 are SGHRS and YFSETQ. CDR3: CASSSDFQETQYF. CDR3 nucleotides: TGCGCCAGCAGCTCGGACTTCCAAGAGACCCAGTACTTC.

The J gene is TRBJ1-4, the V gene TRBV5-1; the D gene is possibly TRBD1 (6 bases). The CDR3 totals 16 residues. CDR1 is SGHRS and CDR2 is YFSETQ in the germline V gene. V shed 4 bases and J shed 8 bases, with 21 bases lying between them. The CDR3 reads CASSPGGRDNYEKLFF. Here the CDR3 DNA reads TGCGCCAGCAGCCCCGGCGGCCGGGACAACTACGAAAAACTGTTTTTT.

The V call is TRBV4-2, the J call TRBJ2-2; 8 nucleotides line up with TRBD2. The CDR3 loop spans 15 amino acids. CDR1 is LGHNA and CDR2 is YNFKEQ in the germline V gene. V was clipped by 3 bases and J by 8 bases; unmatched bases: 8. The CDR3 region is CASSHRGGPLGELFF. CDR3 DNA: TGTGCCAGCAGCCACCGGGGGGGGCCTCTAGGGGAGCTGTTTTTT.

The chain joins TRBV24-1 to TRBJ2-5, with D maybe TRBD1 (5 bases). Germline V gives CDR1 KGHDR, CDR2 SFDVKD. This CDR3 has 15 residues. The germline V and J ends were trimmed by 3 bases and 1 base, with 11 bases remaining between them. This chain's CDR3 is CATSDPQGLQETQYF. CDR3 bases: TGTGCCACCAGTGATCCGCAGGGTCTCCAAGAGACCCAGTACTTC.

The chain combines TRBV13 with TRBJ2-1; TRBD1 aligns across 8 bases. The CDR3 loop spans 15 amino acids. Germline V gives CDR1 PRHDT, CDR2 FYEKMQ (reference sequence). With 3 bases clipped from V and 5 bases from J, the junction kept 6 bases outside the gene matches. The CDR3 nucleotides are TGTGCCAGCAGCTTCAGGGGGCTGGGGAACAATGAGCAGTTCTTC. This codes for CASSFRGLGNNEQFF.

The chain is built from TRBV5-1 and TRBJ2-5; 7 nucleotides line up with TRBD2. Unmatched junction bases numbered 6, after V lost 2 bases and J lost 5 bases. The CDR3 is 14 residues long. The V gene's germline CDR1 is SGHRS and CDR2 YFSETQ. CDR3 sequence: CASSFRGGRETQYF. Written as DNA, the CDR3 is TGCGCCAGCAGCTTCCGGGGAGGGAGGGAGACCCAGTACTTC.

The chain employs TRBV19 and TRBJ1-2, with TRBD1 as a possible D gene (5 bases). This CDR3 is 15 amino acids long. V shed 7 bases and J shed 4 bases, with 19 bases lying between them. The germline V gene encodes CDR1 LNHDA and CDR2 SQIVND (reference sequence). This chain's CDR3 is CASTSYEGVLYGYTF. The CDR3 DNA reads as TGTGCCAGTACCTCCTATGAAGGGGTGCTCTATGGCTACACCTTC. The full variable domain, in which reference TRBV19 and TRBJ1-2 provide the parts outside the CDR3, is DGGITQSPKYLFRKEGQNVTLSCEQNLNHDAMYWYRQDPGQGLRLIYYSQIVNDFQKGDIAEGYSVSREKKESFPLTVTSAQKNPTAFYLCASTSYEGVLYGYTFGSGTRLTVV.

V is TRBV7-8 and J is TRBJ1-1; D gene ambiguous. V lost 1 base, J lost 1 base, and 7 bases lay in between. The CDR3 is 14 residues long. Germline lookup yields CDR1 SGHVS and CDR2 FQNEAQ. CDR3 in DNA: TGTGCCAGCAGCTTAGTATCAGGGAACACTGAAGCTTTCTTT. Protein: CASSLVSGNTEAFF. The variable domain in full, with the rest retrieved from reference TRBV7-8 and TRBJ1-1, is GAGVSQSPRYKVAKRGQDVALRCDPISGHVSLFWYQQALGQGPEFLTYFQNEAQLDKSGLPSDRFFAERPEGSVSTLKIQRTQQEDSAVYLCASSLVSGNTEAFFGQGTRLTVV.

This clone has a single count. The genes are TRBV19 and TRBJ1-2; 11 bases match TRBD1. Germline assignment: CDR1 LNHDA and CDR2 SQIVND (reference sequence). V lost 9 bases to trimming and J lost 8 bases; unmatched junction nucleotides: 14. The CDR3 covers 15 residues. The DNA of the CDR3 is TGTGCCAGCGACAGGACAGGGGGCGCAATGGGCGGCTACACCTTC. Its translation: CASDRTGGAMGGYTF.

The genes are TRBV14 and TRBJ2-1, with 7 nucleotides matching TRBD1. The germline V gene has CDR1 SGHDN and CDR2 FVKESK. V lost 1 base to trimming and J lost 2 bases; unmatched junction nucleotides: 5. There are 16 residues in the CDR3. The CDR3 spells CASSQAVGGTYNEQFF. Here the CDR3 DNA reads TGTGCCAGCAGCCAAGCTGTAGGGGGCACCTACAATGAGCAGTTCTTC.

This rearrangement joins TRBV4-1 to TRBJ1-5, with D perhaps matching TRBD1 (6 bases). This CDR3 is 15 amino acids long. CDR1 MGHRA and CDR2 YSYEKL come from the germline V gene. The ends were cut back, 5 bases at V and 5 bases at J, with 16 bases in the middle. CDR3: CASSDDTGYYQPQHF. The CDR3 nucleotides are TGCGCCAGCAGCGACGATACAGGGTATTATCAGCCCCAGCATTTT.

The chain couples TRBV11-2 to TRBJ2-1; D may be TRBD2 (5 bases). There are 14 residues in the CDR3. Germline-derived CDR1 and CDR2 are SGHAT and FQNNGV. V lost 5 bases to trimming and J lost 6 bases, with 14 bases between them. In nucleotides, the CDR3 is TGTGCCAGCAGCCCATCTGAGGGTGGCAATGAGCAGTTCTTC. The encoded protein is CASSPSEGGNEQFF. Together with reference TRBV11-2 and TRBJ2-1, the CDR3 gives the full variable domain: EAGVAQSPRYKIIEKRQSVAFWCNPISGHATLYWYQQILGQGPKLLIQFQNNGVVDDSQLPKDRFSAERLKGVDSTLKIQPAKLEDSAVYLCASSPSEGGNEQFFGPGTRLTVL.

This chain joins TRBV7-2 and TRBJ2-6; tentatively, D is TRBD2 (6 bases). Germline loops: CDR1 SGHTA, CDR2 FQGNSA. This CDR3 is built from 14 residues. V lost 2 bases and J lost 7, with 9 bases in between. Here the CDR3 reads CASSLPRGANVLTF. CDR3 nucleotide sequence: TGTGCCAGCAGCTTACCGCGGGGTGCCAACGTCCTGACTTTC.

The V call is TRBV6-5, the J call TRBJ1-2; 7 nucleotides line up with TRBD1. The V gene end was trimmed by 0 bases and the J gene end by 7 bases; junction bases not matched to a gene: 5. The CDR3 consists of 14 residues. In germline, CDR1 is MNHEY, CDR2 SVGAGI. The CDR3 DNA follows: TGTGCCAGCAGTTACTCGACAGGGATGGGTGGCTACACCTTC. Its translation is CASSYSTGMGGYTF.

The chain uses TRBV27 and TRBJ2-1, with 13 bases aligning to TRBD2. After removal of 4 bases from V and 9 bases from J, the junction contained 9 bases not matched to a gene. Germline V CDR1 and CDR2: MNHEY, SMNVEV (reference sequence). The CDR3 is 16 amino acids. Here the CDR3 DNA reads TGTGCCAGCAGTTACCTTGGGACTAGCGGGGTGGGTGAGCAGTTCTTC. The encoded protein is CASSYLGTSGVGEQFF.

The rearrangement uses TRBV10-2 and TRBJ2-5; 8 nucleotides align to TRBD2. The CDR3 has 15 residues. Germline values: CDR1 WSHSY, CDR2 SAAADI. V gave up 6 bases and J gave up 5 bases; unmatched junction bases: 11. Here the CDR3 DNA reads TGCGCCAGCAGGGTAGCGGGGAGCCCCCAGGAGACCCAGTACTTC. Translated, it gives CASRVAGSPQETQYF.

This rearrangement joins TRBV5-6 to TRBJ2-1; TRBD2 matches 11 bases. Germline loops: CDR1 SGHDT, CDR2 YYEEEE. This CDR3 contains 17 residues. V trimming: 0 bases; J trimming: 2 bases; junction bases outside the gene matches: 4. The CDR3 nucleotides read TGTGCCAGCAGCTTGGGACTAGCGGGGACCACCTACAATGAGCAGTTCTTC. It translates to CASSLGLAGTTYNEQFF.

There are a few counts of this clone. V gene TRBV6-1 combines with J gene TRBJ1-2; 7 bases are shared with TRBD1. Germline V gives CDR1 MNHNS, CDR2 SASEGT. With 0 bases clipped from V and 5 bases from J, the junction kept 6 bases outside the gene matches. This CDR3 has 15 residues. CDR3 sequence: CASSEAGGGRYGYTF. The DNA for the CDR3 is TGTGCCAGCAGTGAAGCAGGAGGGGGCAGGTATGGCTACACCTTC.

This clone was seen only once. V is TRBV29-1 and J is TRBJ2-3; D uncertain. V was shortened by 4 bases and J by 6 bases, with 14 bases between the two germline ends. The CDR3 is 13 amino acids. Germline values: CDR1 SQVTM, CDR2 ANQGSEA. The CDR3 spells CSVGRAVADTQYF. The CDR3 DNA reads TGCAGCGTTGGACGCGCAGTAGCTGATACGCAGTATTTT.

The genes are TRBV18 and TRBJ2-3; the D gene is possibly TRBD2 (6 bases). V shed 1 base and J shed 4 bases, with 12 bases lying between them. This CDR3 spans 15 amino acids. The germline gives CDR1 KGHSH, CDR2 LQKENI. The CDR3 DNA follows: TGTGCCAGCTCACCACTCGGCAGACTAGCAGATACGCAGTATTTT. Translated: CASSPLGRLADTQYF.